A single sample is the source of the 9 T cell receptor beta chains below, sequenced in a study of response to subunit inactivated influenza vaccine. TCRdb re-called the RT-PCR reads through MiXCR, storing one row per CDR3 protein. The profile shows under 950,000 distinct CDR3 sequences, about 20% of them singletons. Sequencing used PBMCs from blood, obtained about 5 days after vaccination. All receptors come from a man aged 50-60 years who received an inactivated influenza vaccine.

The chain recombines TRBV7-3 with TRBJ2-1; 9 bases align to TRBD2. Germline V lookup: CDR1 SGHTA, CDR2 FQGTGA. V trimming: 2 bases; J trimming: 8 bases; junction bases outside the gene matches: 7. The CDR3 has 15 residues. The CDR3 region is CASSLFSGSLDEQFF. The CDR3, as DNA: TGTGCCAGCAGCTTATTTAGCGGGAGTTTGGATGAGCAGTTCTTC. Variable domain in full (rest from reference TRBV7-3 and TRBJ2-1): GAGVSQTPSNKVTEKGKYVELRCDPISGHTALYWYRQSLGQGPEFLIYFQGTGAADDSGLPNDRFFAVRPEGSVSTLKIQRTERGDSAVYLCASSLFSGSLDEQFFGPGTRLTVL.

The V call is TRBV10-3, the J call TRBJ2-3; TRBD2 agrees at 13 bases. Per germline, CDR1 ENHRY and CDR2 SYGVKD. The V segment lost 10 bases and the J segment 5 bases; nucleotides outside the gene matches: 12. This CDR3 contains 16 residues. The CDR3 bases are TGTGCCACAGCCCTACTAGCGGGAGGGAATGAAGATACGCAGTATTTT. Translated: CATALLAGGNEDTQYF.

There are a few counts of this clonotype. The chain is built from TRBV20-1 and TRBJ1-2; D is perhaps TRBD1 (5 bases). Germline CDR1 reads DFQATT; CDR2 reads SNEGSKA (reference sequence). The CDR3 has 15 amino acids. Trimming stripped 0 bases from V and 5 bases from J, with 16 bases between. CDR3 protein: CSAREAGGRKYGYTF. DNA of the CDR3: TGCAGTGCTAGAGAGGCCGGGGGAAGAAAATATGGCTACACCTTC.

This chain links TRBV4-3 with TRBJ1-2; D possibly corresponds to TRBD1 (6 bases). Germline V gene lookup returns CDR1 LGHNA and CDR2 YSLEER. The CDR3 sequence is 16 residues long. Between the trimmed V and J ends, which lost 3 bases and 4 bases, there was a span of 18 bases. The CDR3 spells CASSHDQEGGIYGYTF. CDR3 coding DNA: TGCGCCAGCAGCCACGATCAGGAGGGGGGCATCTATGGCTACACCTTC.

This clonotype was seen only a few times. The V gene is TRBV6-2 or TRBV6-3, the J gene TRBJ2-7, with 11 bases fitting TRBD2. Germline V gene data show CDR1 as MNHEY and CDR2 as SVGEGT. The CDR3 contains 15 residues. V was clipped by 7 bases and J by 3 bases; unmatched bases: 8. The CDR3 protein is CASTLPTSGNYEQYF. In DNA, the CDR3 is TGTGCCAGCACCCTACCGACTAGCGGGAACTACGAGCAGTACTTC.

This clonotype was seen a handful of times. The rearrangement joins TRBV20-1 to TRBJ1-5, with 9 positions matching TRBD1. J lost 6 bases, V lost 0 bases, and 6 bases had no gene match. The CDR3 is 15 amino acids. The germline V gene has CDR1 DFQATT and CDR2 SNEGSKA (reference sequence). The CDR3 reads CSARDPGQGGQPQHF. CDR3 sequence (DNA): TGCAGTGCTAGAGACCCGGGACAGGGAGGTCAGCCCCAGCATTTT.

Many counts were recorded for this clonotype. The chain combines TRBV10-3 with TRBJ2-5; D is perhaps TRBD1 or TRBD2 (5 bases each). This CDR3 has 15 residues. Between the trimmed V and J ends, which lost 6 bases and 4 bases, there was a span of 18 bases. From germline, CDR1 is ENHRY and CDR2 SYGVKD. This CDR3 is CAISARGTDIETQYF. Here the CDR3 DNA reads TGTGCCATCAGCGCTCGTGGGACGGACATAGAGACCCAGTACTTC.

The J gene is TRBJ2-1, the V gene TRBV6-1; 11 bases agree with TRBD2. Germline CDR1 reads MNHNS; CDR2 reads SASEGT. The CDR3 length is 17 residues. The V segment lost 6 bases and the J segment 1 base; nucleotides outside the gene matches: 8. CDR3 loop: CASSADLAGGSYNEQFF. The CDR3 DNA follows: TGTGCCAGCAGCGCCGACTTAGCGGGGGGGTCCTACAATGAGCAGTTCTTC.

This clonotype was counted only a few times. V usage is TRBV5-1 and J usage is TRBJ1-1; no reliable D call. The germline CDR1 and CDR2 sequences are SGHRS and YFSETQ. The CDR3 sequence is 14 residues long. V was pared by 0 bases and J by 1 base, with 7 bases between. Here the CDR3 reads CASSLESSNTEAFF. The CDR3 DNA reads TGCGCCAGCAGCTTGGAATCATCGAACACTGAAGCTTTCTTT. Together with reference TRBV5-1 and TRBJ1-1, the CDR3 gives the full variable domain: KAGVTQTPRYLIKTRGQQVTLSCSPISGHRSVSWYQQTPGQGLQFLFEYFSETQRNKGNFPGRFSGRQFSNSRSEMNVSTLELGDSALYLCASSLESSNTEAFFGQGTRLTVV.